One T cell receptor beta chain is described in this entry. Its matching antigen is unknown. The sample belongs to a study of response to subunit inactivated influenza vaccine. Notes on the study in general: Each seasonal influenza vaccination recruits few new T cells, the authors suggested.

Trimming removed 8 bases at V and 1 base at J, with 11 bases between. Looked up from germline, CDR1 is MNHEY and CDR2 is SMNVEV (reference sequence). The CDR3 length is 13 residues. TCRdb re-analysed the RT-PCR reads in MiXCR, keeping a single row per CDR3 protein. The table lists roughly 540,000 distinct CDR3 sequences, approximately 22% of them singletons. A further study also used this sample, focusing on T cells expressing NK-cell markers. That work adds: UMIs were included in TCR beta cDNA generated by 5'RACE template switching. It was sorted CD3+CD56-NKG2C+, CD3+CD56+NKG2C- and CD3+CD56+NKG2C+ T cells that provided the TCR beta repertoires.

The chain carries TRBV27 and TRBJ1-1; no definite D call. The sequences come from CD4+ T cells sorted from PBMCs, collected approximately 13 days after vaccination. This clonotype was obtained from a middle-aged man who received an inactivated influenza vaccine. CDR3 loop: CASSRQANTEAFF. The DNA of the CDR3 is TGTGCCAGCTCTCGGCAAGCGAACACTGAAGCTTTCTTT.